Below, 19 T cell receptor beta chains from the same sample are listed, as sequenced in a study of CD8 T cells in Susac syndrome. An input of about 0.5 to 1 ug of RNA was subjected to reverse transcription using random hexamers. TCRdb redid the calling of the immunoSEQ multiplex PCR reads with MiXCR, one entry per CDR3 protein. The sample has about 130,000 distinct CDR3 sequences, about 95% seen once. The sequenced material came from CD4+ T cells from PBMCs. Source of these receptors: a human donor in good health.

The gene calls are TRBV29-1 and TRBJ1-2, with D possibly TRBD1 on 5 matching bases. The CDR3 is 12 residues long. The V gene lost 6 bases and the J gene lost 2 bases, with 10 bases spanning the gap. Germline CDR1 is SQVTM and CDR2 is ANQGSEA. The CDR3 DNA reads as TGCAGCGTGATACGACAGAACTATGGCTACACCTTC. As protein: CSVIRQNYGYTF.

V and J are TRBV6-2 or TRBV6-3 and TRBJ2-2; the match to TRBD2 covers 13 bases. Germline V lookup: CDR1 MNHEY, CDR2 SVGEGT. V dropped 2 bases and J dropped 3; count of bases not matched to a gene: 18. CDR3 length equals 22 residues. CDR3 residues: CASSYQLPPLAGGPRDTGELFF. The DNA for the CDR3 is TGTGCCAGCAGTTACCAACTCCCCCCACTAGCGGGAGGGCCTCGGGACACCGGGGAGCTGTTTTTT.

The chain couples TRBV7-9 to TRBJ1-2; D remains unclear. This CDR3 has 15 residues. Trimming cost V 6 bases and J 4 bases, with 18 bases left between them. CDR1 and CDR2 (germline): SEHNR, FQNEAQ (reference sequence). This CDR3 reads CASRSETLISYGYTF. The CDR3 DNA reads TGTGCCAGCAGGTCGGAGACACTGATTTCCTATGGCTACACCTTC.

The CDR3 bases are TGTGCCAGCAGCCAAGATCCGGCGGACACAGATACGCAGTATTTT. This sequence encodes CASSQDPADTDTQYF. The rearrangement links TRBV3-1 to TRBJ2-3; D is uncertain. The CDR3 is 15 residues long. The germline V gene has CDR1 LGHDT and CDR2 YNNKEL (reference sequence). Trimming shortened V by 0 bases and J by 2 bases, and 9 bases separated the two germline ends.

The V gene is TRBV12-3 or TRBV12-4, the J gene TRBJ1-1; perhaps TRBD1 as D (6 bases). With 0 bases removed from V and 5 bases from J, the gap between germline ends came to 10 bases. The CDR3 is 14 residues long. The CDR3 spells CASSLAGGRTEAFF. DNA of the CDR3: TGTGCCAGCAGTTTAGCGGGGGGCCGAACTGAAGCTTTCTTT.

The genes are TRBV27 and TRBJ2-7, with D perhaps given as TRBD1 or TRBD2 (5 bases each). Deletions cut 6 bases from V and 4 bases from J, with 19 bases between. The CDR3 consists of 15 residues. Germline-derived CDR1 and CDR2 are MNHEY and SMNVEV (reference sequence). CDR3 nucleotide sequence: TGTGCCAGCAGCCTATTCTCGGGGCAGGGTTACGAGCAGTACTTC. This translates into CASSLFSGQGYEQYF.

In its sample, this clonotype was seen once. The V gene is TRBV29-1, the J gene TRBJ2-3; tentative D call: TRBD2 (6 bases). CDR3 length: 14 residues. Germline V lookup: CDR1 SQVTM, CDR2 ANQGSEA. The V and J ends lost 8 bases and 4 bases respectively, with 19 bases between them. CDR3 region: CSLSWGGRSDTQYF. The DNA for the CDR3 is TGCAGCCTGTCTTGGGGAGGACGCTCAGATACGCAGTATTTT.

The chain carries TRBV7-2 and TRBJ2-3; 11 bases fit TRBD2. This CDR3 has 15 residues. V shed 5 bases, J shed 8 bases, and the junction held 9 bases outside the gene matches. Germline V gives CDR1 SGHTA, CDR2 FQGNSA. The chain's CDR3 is CASSPGLAEGGTQYF. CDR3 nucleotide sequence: TGTGCCAGCAGCCCGGGACTAGCGGAGGGTGGTACGCAGTATTTT.

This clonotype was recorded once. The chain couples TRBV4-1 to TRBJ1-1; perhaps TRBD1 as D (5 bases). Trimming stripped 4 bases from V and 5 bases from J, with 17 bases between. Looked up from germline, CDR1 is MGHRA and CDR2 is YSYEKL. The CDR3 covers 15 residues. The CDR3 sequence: CASSLDRRVGTEAFF. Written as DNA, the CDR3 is TGCGCCAGCAGCCTTGACAGACGAGTAGGGACTGAAGCTTTCTTT.

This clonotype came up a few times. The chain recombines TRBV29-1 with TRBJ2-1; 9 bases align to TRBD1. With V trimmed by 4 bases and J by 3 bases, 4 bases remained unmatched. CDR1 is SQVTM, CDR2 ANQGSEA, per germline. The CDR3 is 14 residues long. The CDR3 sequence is CSVARGQGYNEQFF. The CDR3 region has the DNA TGCAGCGTTGCTCGGGGACAGGGCTACAATGAGCAGTTCTTC.

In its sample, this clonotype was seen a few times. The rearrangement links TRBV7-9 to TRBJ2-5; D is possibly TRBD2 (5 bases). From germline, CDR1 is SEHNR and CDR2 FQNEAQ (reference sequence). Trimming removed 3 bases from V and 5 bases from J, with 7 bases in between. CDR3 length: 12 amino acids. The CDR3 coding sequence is TGTGCCAGCAGCTTCGCGGGCGAGACCCAGTACTTC. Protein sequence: CASSFAGETQYF.

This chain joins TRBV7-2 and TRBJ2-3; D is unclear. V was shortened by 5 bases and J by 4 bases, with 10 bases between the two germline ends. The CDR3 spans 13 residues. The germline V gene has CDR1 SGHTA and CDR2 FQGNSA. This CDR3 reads CASSPSTADTQYF. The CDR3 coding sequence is TGTGCCAGCAGCCCGAGTACCGCAGATACGCAGTATTTT. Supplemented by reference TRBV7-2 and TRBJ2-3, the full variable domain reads GAGVSQSPSNKVTEKGKDVELRCDPISGHTALYWYRQSLGQGLEFLIYFQGNSAPDKSGLPSDRFSAERTGGSVSTLTIQRTQQEDSAVYLCASSPSTADTQYFGPGTRLTVL.

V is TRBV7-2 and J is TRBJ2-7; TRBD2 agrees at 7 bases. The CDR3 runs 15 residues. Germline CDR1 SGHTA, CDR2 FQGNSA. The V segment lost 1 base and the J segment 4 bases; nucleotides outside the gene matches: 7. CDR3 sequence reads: CASSLESSGGYEQYF. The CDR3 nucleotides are TGTGCCAGCAGCTTAGAATCTAGCGGAGGGTACGAGCAGTACTTC. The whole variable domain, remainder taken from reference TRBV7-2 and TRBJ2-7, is GAGVSQSPSNKVTEKGKDVELRCDPISGHTALYWYRQSLGQGLEFLIYFQGNSAPDKSGLPSDRFSAERTGGSVSTLTIQRTQQEDSAVYLCASSLESSGGYEQYFGPGTRLTVT.

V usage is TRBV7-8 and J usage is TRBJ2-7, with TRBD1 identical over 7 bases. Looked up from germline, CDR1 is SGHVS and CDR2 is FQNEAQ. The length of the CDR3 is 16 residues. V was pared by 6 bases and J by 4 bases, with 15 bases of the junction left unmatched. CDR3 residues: CASSPNAGDSTYEQYF. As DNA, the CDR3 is TGTGCCAGCAGTCCAAACGCCGGGGACAGTACTTACGAGCAGTACTTC.

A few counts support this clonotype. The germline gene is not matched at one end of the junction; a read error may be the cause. The CDR3 sequence is CASSLGGDYGYTF. CDR3 nucleotides: TGTGCCAGCAGTTTGGGGGGAGATTATGGCTACACCTTC. J is TRBJ1-2 and V is TRBV5-1, with TRBD1 as a possible D gene (5 bases). This CDR3 has 13 residues. Per the germline V gene, CDR1 is SGHRS and CDR2 is YFSETQ.

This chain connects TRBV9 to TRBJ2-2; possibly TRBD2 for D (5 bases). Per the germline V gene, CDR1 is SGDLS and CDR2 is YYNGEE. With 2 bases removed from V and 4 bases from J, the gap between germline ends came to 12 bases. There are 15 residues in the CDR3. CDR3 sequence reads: CASSVVKGVTGELFF. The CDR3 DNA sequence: TGTGCCAGCAGCGTTGTTAAGGGAGTCACCGGGGAGCTGTTTTTT.

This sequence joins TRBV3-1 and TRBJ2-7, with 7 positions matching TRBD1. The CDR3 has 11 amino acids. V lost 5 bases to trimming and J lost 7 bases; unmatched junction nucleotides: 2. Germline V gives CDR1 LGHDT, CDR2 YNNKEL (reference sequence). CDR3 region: CASSKTGEQYF. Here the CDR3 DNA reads TGTGCCAGCAGCAAGACAGGGGAGCAGTACTTC.

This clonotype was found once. CDR3 region: CASSQGGRGGYNEQFF. The CDR3 nucleotides read TGCGCCAGCAGCCAAGGAGGCAGGGGGGGCTACAATGAGCAGTTCTTC. This chain links TRBV4-1 with TRBJ2-1; D is possibly TRBD1 or TRBD2 (7 bases each). CDR1 is MGHRA, CDR2 YSYEKL, per germline. Trimming shortened V by 1 base and J by 3 bases, and 13 bases separated the two germline ends. There are 16 residues in the CDR3.

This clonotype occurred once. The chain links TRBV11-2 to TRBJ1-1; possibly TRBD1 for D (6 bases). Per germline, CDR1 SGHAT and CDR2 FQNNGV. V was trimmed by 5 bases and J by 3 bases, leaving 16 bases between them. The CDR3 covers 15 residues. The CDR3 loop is CASSPRAGAYTEAFF. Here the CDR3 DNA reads TGTGCCAGCAGCCCACGGGCGGGGGCGTACACTGAAGCTTTCTTT.